The 32 T cell receptor beta chains below all came from one sample that was sequenced in a study of identical twins. MiXCR, run by TCRdb on the 5' RACE reads, gives a single entry per CDR3 protein. This sample has 300,000 or so distinct CDR3 sequences, with 8% to 9.5% found just once. This sample also belongs to another study, concerning yellow fever vaccine responses in identical twins.

The sample comprised CD8+ T cells sorted from blood. The receptors were gathered from a woman younger than 35 in good health.

In this sample, this clonotype turned up many times. The chain is built from TRBV5-1 and TRBJ2-1, with TRBD2 matching 14 bases. Trimming at V came to 4 bases and at J to 6 bases, leaving 6 bases not matched to a gene. The V gene's germline CDR1 is SGHRS and CDR2 YFSETQ. The CDR3 loop spans 16 amino acids. This CDR3 reads CASSETGTSGSNEQFF. The CDR3 DNA reads TGCGCCAGCAGCGAAACAGGGACTAGCGGGAGCAATGAGCAGTTCTTC.

This sequence joins TRBV4-2 and TRBJ1-2; D not resolved. CDR1 is LGHNA, CDR2 YNFKEQ, per germline. Trimming removed 0 bases at V and 7 bases at J, with 0 bases between. CDR3 size: 10 residues. CDR3 residues: CASSQDGYTF. The CDR3 nucleotides are TGTGCCAGCAGCCAAGATGGCTACACCTTC.

V usage is TRBV20-1 and J usage is TRBJ2-7; the match to TRBD2 covers 16 bases. CDR1 is DFQATT and CDR2 is SNEGSKA in the germline V gene (reference sequence). This CDR3 has 18 residues. Trimming took 2 bases from V and 0 from J; bases not matched to a gene: 7. This CDR3 reads CSARSPGTSGGDSYEQYF. CDR3 in DNA: TGCAGTGCTAGAAGCCCCGGGACTAGCGGGGGGGACTCCTACGAGCAGTACTTC.

This clonotype was counted ten times or more. This chain uses TRBV6-2 or TRBV6-3 with TRBJ2-7; 7 positions agree with TRBD1. This CDR3 has 15 amino acids. The trim removed 0 bases at V and 7 bases at J, leaving 9 bases unmatched. Germline CDR1 reads MNHEY; CDR2 reads SVGEGT. The CDR3 spells CASSYSPTGTGEQYF. Written as DNA, the CDR3 is TGTGCCAGCAGTTACTCCCCGACAGGGACGGGGGAGCAGTACTTC.

Only a few counts were recorded for this clonotype. This chain uses TRBV11-1 with TRBJ1-6; 9 positions match TRBD1. After removal of 5 bases from V and 8 bases from J, the junction contained 16 bases not matched to a gene. Germline CDR1 reads SGHAT; CDR2 reads FQDESV (reference sequence). The CDR3 spans 18 residues. CDR3 DNA: TGTGCCAGCAGCACGACTCCGGGACAGGGACCATATGATTCACCCCTCCACTTT. This codes for CASSTTPGQGPYDSPLHF.

Written as DNA, the CDR3 is TGTGCCAGCAGCTTATCCGCCGGGACGCCCACAGATACGCAGTATTTT. The encoded protein is CASSLSAGTPTDTQYF. V usage is TRBV7-2 and J usage is TRBJ2-3, with D perhaps assigned TRBD1 or TRBD2 (5 bases each). Germline V CDR1 and CDR2: SGHTA, FQGNSA. The CDR3 runs to 16 residues. The V end was cut by 2 bases, the J end by 2 bases, with 14 bases between.

This clonotype was seen ten or more times. The DNA of the CDR3 is TGTGCCATCAGTGCAGGGGACGGTCCCTACGAGCAGTACTTC. It codes for CAISAGDGPYEQYF. The gene calls are TRBV10-3 and TRBJ2-7, with D perhaps TRBD1 (6 bases). V dropped 4 bases and J dropped 2 bases, with 12 bases sitting between them. Germline V gene sequence: CDR1 ENHRY, CDR2 SYGVKD. This CDR3 spans 14 amino acids.

Here the CDR3 DNA reads TGTGCCAGCAGCTTTCTAGCCGGGACAGGGTCGTACGAGCAGTACTTC. Protein product: CASSFLAGTGSYEQYF. The chain has TRBV7-8 and TRBJ2-7; 9 bases are shared with TRBD1. V was pared by 3 bases and J by 4 bases, with 10 bases of the junction left unmatched. Germline V gives CDR1 SGHVS, CDR2 FQNEAQ. The CDR3 sequence is 16 residues long.

The chain carries TRBV7-9 and TRBJ2-3; TRBD1 aligns across 12 bases. This CDR3 contains 17 residues. The V and J ends lost 4 bases and 5 bases, in that order; junction bases with no gene match: 10. From germline, CDR1 is SEHNR and CDR2 FQNEAQ (reference sequence). The CDR3 loop is CASSYLRDRGQGDTQYF. The CDR3 nucleotides read TGTGCCAGCAGCTATCTCCGGGACAGGGGGCAAGGAGATACGCAGTATTTT. The full variable domain, its missing parts supplied by reference TRBV7-9 and TRBJ2-3, is DTGVSQNPRHKITKRGQNVTFRCDPISEHNRLYWYRQTLGQGPEFLTYFQNEAQLEKSRLLSDRFSAERPKGSFSTLEIQRTEQGDSAMYLCASSYLRDRGQGDTQYFGPGTRLTVL.

This chain connects TRBV11-2 to TRBJ2-2; D possibly uses TRBD1 or TRBD2 (7 bases each). This CDR3 has 15 amino acids. With 3 bases removed from V and 7 bases from J, the gap between germline ends came to 15 bases. Per germline, CDR1 SGHAT and CDR2 FQNNGV. The CDR3, as DNA: TGTGCCAGCAGCTTCAACGACAGGGAGGGCGGGGAGCTGTTTTTT. Translating it yields CASSFNDREGGELFF.

The CDR3 sequence: CASSQDFSSSEQFF. The CDR3 coding sequence is TGCGCCAGCAGCCAAGATTTTTCTAGTTCGGAGCAGTTCTTC. This chain connects TRBV4-3 to TRBJ2-1; D not certain. The CDR3 covers 14 residues. With 0 bases removed from V and 10 bases from J, the gap between germline ends came to 13 bases. The germline V gene has CDR1 LGHNA and CDR2 YSLEER.

Many counts were recorded for this clonotype. This rearrangement joins TRBV27 to TRBJ2-7; D not certain. V lost 2 bases, J lost 7 bases, and 12 bases lay in between. Germline CDR1 and CDR2: MNHEY and SMNVEV (reference sequence). The CDR3 runs to 13 residues. CDR3 DNA sequence: TGTGCCAGCAGTTTAGGTTGGCTCGAGGAGCAGTACTTC. Protein sequence: CASSLGWLEEQYF.

This clonotype was detected only a few times. The chain uses TRBV3-1 and TRBJ2-5, with D possibly being TRBD1 or TRBD2 (6 bases each). V was trimmed by 1 base and J by 0 bases, leaving 9 bases between them. In germline, CDR1 is LGHDT, CDR2 YNNKEL (reference sequence). This CDR3 is 15 amino acids long. In DNA form, the CDR3 reads TGTGCCAGCAGCCAAGGGAGGGGGGACCAAGAGACCCAGTACTTC. Its translation is CASSQGRGDQETQYF.

This clonotype occurred many times. V is TRBV10-3 and J is TRBJ2-1; D might be TRBD2 (5 bases). Germline CDR1 is ENHRY and CDR2 is SYGVKD. This CDR3 has 11 residues. V was clipped by 10 bases and J by 6 bases, with 10 bases between them. CDR3 bases: TGTGCCACCACGGGGAGCAATGAGCAGTTCTTC. Translating it yields CATTGSNEQFF.

V and J are TRBV7-3 and TRBJ2-3, with 11 bases fitting TRBD2. Germline V gives CDR1 SGHTA, CDR2 FQGTGA. The trim removed 4 bases at V and 5 bases at J, leaving 5 bases unmatched. The CDR3 covers 15 residues. The CDR3 DNA sequence: TGTGCCAGCAGCTCTAGCGGGGGGAGAGGAGATACGCAGTATTTT. It codes for CASSSSGGRGDTQYF. Complete variable domain (other parts from reference TRBV7-3 and TRBJ2-3): GAGVSQTPSNKVTEKGKYVELRCDPISGHTALYWYRQSLGQGPEFLIYFQGTGAADDSGLPNDRFFAVRPEGSVSTLKIQRTERGDSAVYLCASSSSGGRGDTQYFGPGTRLTVL.

The sample holds a few counts of this clonotype. The chain recombines TRBV11-2 with TRBJ2-7; 9 positions match TRBD1. The ends lost 3 bases at V and 3 bases at J; junction bases unmatched: 3. The V gene's germline CDR1 is SGHAT and CDR2 FQNNGV. CDR3 length: 14 amino acids. The CDR3 sequence is CASSFRDRDYEQYF. CDR3 DNA sequence: TGTGCCAGCAGCTTCCGGGACAGGGACTACGAGCAGTACTTC.

This clonotype was recorded a few times. This rearrangement joins TRBV7-9 to TRBJ2-5, with D uncertain. The CDR3 covers 13 residues. The germline V gene has CDR1 SEHNR and CDR2 FQNEAQ (reference sequence). V lost 6 bases and J 5 bases, leaving 13 bases between the germline ends. The CDR3 is CASSILPGETQYF. The DNA of the CDR3 is TGTGCCAGCAGTATACTCCCCGGGGAGACCCAGTACTTC.

The sample holds many counts of this clonotype. The rearrangement uses TRBV27 and TRBJ2-1, with D hard to call. The ends were cut back, 2 bases at V and 4 bases at J, with 9 bases in the middle. Per the germline V gene, CDR1 is MNHEY and CDR2 is SMNVEV (reference sequence). The CDR3 spans 14 residues. The CDR3 bases are TGTGCCAGCAGTTTACAGCCAGAGTACAATGAGCAGTTCTTC. This encodes CASSLQPEYNEQFF.

The chain combines TRBV29-1 with TRBJ2-7; 12 bases align to TRBD2. Germline V gene data show CDR1 as SQVTM and CDR2 as ANQGSEA. The CDR3 contains 13 residues. Losses at the gene ends were 6 bases for V and 2 bases for J; bases not matched to a gene: 2. The CDR3 reads CSVRTSGTYEQYF. The CDR3 region has the DNA TGCAGCGTACGGACTAGCGGGACCTACGAGCAGTACTTC.

There are many counts of this clonotype. This chain connects TRBV7-2 to TRBJ2-2, with D unresolved. The CDR3 runs 13 residues. CDR1 is SGHTA, CDR2 FQGNSA, per germline. V dropped 5 bases and J dropped 9 bases, with 13 bases sitting between them. The CDR3 nucleotides are TGTGCCAGCAGCCTCTACAGCGCCAGGGAGCTGTTTTTT. It specifies CASSLYSARELFF.

This clonotype was recorded many times. The genes are TRBV2 and TRBJ1-2; 8 nucleotides match TRBD1. The CDR3 consists of 15 residues. CDR1 is SNHLY, CDR2 FYNNEI, per germline. V shed 5 bases, J shed 3 bases, and the junction held 8 bases outside the gene matches. CDR3 sequence reads: CASSTTGTGDYGYTF. In DNA form, the CDR3 reads TGTGCCAGCAGTACCACAGGGACAGGAGACTATGGCTACACCTTC.

This clonotype was counted at least ten times. The chain recombines TRBV7-9 with TRBJ2-7; no clear D. The germline CDR1 and CDR2 sequences are SEHNR and FQNEAQ (reference sequence). This CDR3 contains 14 residues. Trimming left V 3 bases short and J 2 bases short, with 11 bases between. CDR3 in DNA: TGTGCCAGCAGCTTCGGTTACAATGCCTACGAGCAGTACTTC. Its translation is CASSFGYNAYEQYF.

A word on this clonotype: A much larger clone lies one base from this, so it may be a read error. V usage is TRBV2 and J usage is TRBJ2-7; 13 bases match TRBD2. CDR1 SNHLY and CDR2 FYNNEI come from the germline V gene. The CDR3 length is 17 residues. V lost 8 bases, J lost 0 bases, and 10 bases stayed unmatched. CDR3 sequence reads: CASWGLAGSRGSYEQYF. CDR3 coding DNA: TGTGCCAGCTGGGGACTAGCGGGATCTCGCGGCTCCTACGAGCAGTACTTC.

This clonotype has ten or more counts. CDR3 in amino acids: CASNLDYRGNEQFF. Here the CDR3 DNA reads TGTGCCAGCAACCTGGACTACCGTGGGAATGAGCAGTTCTTC. The gene calls are TRBV27 and TRBJ2-1, with D maybe TRBD2 (6 bases). Germline values: CDR1 MNHEY, CDR2 SMNVEV (reference sequence). This CDR3 comprises 14 residues. Trimming removed 7 bases at V and 7 bases at J, with 17 bases between.

This clonotype was counted at least ten times. The rearrangement uses TRBV5-5 and TRBJ2-7; no clear D. Between the trimmed V and J ends, which lost 3 bases and 3 bases, there was a span of 19 bases. Germline CDR1 reads SGHKS; CDR2 reads YYEKEE (reference sequence). CDR3 size: 16 residues. As DNA, the CDR3 is TGTGCCAGCAGCTCCCCCGGATCTACCAACTACTACGAGCAGTACTTC. Translated, it gives CASSSPGSTNYYEQYF. Supplemented by reference TRBV5-5 and TRBJ2-7, the full variable domain reads DAGVTQSPTHLIKTRGQQVTLRCSPISGHKSVSWYQQVLGQGPQFIFQYYEKEERGRGNFPDRFSARQFPNYSSELNVNALLLGDSALYLCASSSPGSTNYYEQYFGPGTRLTVT.

The sample holds many counts of this clonotype. The chain has TRBV20-1 and TRBJ2-7, with D maybe TRBD2 (5 bases). This CDR3 is 14 amino acids long. V was shortened by 3 bases and J by 0 bases, with 12 bases between the two germline ends. Germline loops: CDR1 DFQATT, CDR2 SNEGSKA (reference sequence). The CDR3 here is CSASRDLSSYEQYF. The CDR3 coding sequence is TGCAGTGCTAGCCGGGATCTCAGCTCCTACGAGCAGTACTTC.

A few counts support this clonotype. The chain couples TRBV6-5 to TRBJ2-3, with D possibly being TRBD1 (5 bases). The CDR3 sequence is 16 residues long. Germline loops: CDR1 MNHEY, CDR2 SVGAGI. The V gene lost 0 bases and the J gene lost 2 bases, with 12 bases spanning the gap. CDR3 in amino acids: CASSYSSGALTDTQYF. CDR3 in DNA: TGTGCCAGCAGTTACTCGTCTGGGGCCCTCACAGATACGCAGTATTTT.

The chain joins TRBV7-2 to TRBJ2-7; TRBD1 might be the D (5 bases). The germline V gene encodes CDR1 SGHTA and CDR2 FQGNSA. V was trimmed by 10 bases and J by 3 bases, leaving 16 bases between them. This CDR3 comprises 13 residues. The CDR3 here is CATAQGSYYEQYF. CDR3 sequence (DNA): TGTGCCACCGCGCAGGGAAGTTACTACGAGCAGTACTTC.

This clonotype has just a few counts. The V and J genes are TRBV7-8 and TRBJ2-7; unclear D gene. The CDR3 extends over 16 amino acids. Germline V gene sequence: CDR1 SGHVS, CDR2 FQNEAQ. Trimming took off 5 bases at V and 0 bases at J, with 17 bases between the two ends. The CDR3 bases are TGTGCCAGCAGCCCTGGACCGATTTTGAGCTCCTACGAGCAGTACTTC. Translating it yields CASSPGPILSSYEQYF.

This clonotype was seen many times. The chain employs TRBV7-9 and TRBJ2-6; D unresolved. V lost 4 bases and J 0 bases, leaving 7 bases between the germline ends. Germline V gene lookup returns CDR1 SEHNR and CDR2 FQNEAQ (reference sequence). The CDR3 runs to 15 residues. The CDR3 reads CASSSSTSGANVLTF. The CDR3 nucleotides are TGTGCCAGCAGCTCCAGTACCTCTGGGGCCAACGTCCTGACTTTC.

There are a few counts of this clonotype. This rearrangement joins TRBV4-3 to TRBJ2-7; 8 positions agree with TRBD2. The CDR3 spans 14 residues. V lost 0 bases to trimming and J lost 6 bases; unmatched junction nucleotides: 4. Germline loops: CDR1 LGHNA, CDR2 YSLEER. The CDR3 here is CASSQEAGAGEQYF. DNA for the CDR3: TGCGCCAGCAGCCAAGAAGCGGGGGCTGGCGAGCAGTACTTC.

In its sample, this clonotype was seen many times. The V call is TRBV9, the J call TRBJ1-2, with D possibly matching TRBD1 (6 bases). CDR1 and CDR2 (germline): SGDLS, YYNGEE. CDR3 length equals 15 residues. With 3 bases removed from V and 1 base from J, the gap between germline ends came to 13 bases. CDR3 protein: CASSGHRELNYGYTF. CDR3 DNA: TGTGCCAGCAGCGGACACAGGGAGCTTAACTATGGCTACACCTTC.